The text below deals with one T cell receptor (beta chain). Germline CDR1 is MNHEY and CDR2 is SMNVEV (reference sequence). The CDR3 totals 15 residues. With V trimmed by 4 bases and J by 3 bases, 7 bases remained unmatched. The data were produced by immunoSEQ multiplex PCR, yet TCRdb's version contains in-frame clones alone and is incomplete. This sample carries about 440,000 clones, 88% of them seen once, and the ten largest clones take roughly 12%. The data were taken from a study of blood T cell repertoires in COVID-19. The clonotype was recovered from a woman in her forties or fifties with COVID-19, enrolled during active disease. The J gene is TRBJ1-2, the V gene TRBV27, with 8 positions matching TRBD1. Specimen: peripheral blood. The CDR3 coding sequence is TGTGCCAGCAGTTCGGACAGGGAAGTACACTATGGCTACACCTTC. It codes for CASSSDREVHYGYTF.